The subject of this entry is one T cell receptor (beta chain). Its antigen is undetermined. V was pared by 5 bases and J by 2 bases, with 9 bases of the junction left unmatched. The CDR3 extends over 16 amino acids. Per the germline V gene, CDR1 is SGHNT and CDR2 is YYREEE (reference sequence). Data came from immunoSEQ multiplex PCR; TCRdb stores just in-frame clones and leaves some out. Of millions of clones listed, approximately 95% were seen once; the top ten hold 0.1% to 0.15%. This sample is drawn from a study of shared clonotypes between healthy human individuals. Overall study results and limits: Against clonotypes common to all four donors, non-shared ones had lower generation probabilities.

The chain couples TRBV5-4 to TRBJ2-7; 11 bases fit TRBD2. Input material: naive CD4+ T cells sorted from blood. This sample's subset: CD45RA+ positively selected. The sequence was obtained from a man aged 18 to 35 in good health. The CDR3 DNA is TGTGCCAGCAGTTACCTTAGCGGGGGGGTGCCCTACGAGCAGTACTTC. Its protein is CASSYLSGGVPYEQYF.